In this sample, the clone carrying this T cell receptor (beta chain) turned up a few times. Its target is unknown. The sample comes from a study of human T cells and chemical hapten exposure. Time point in this sample: patch test 3, about 24 weeks after DPC sensitization. Treatment given: therapeutic diphenylcyclopropenone sensitization with weekly scalp DPC. Overall study results and limits: Large CDR3 similarity clusters arose significantly more often from expanded TCRs than from controls. DPC sensitization left the count of TCRs above 1 in 1000 unchanged.

The study used a library that attached unique molecular identifiers to individual cDNA molecules. A single record per CDR3 protein comes from TCRdb applying MiXCR to the RACE reads. The data contain about 170,000 distinct CDR3 sequences, around a quarter of them singletons. The sequence was collected from a woman between 18 and 29 years old with alopecia areata. Some clones in this sample may be carry-over from other donors' samples. Material: whole blood, obtained in connection with sensitization to the hapten diphenylcyclopropenone (DPC).

The DNA of the CDR3 is TGTGCCAGCAGCGTAGGAGGGGGGGCCAATGAGCAGTTCTTC. It codes for CASSVGGGANEQFF. The chain is built from TRBV9 and TRBJ2-1; the D gene is possibly TRBD2 (7 bases). The V and J ends lost 0 bases and 6 bases respectively, with 10 bases between them. Germline loops: CDR1 SGDLS, CDR2 YYNGEE. This CDR3 has 14 residues. Based on the CDR3 plus reference TRBV9 and TRBJ2-1, the full variable domain is DSGVTQTPKHLITATGQRVTLRCSPRSGDLSVYWYQQSLDQGLQFLIQYYNGEERAKGNILERFSAQQFPDLHSELNLSSLELGDSALYFCASSVGGGANEQFFGPGTRLTVL.